This T cell receptor (beta chain) appears in the sequencing data of a study of cytomegalovirus exposure and HLA in healthy donors. This CDR3 comprises 13 residues. Germline CDR1 is MNHNS and CDR2 is SASEGT. Trimming removed 3 bases at V and 5 bases at J, with 10 bases between. PCR amplification relied on 60 Vbeta primers (plus 13 Jbeta primers). Repertoires were generated with immunoSEQ multiplex PCR, while TCRdb's copy carries only in-frame clones and drops some. Among under 200,000 clones listed, 70% to 85% were seen once. This sequence originates from a woman in her forties in good health and CMV-seronegative. V and J are TRBV6-1 and TRBJ1-2; tentatively, D is TRBD1 (5 bases). The source material was PBMCs. CDR3 nucleotide sequence: TGTGCCAGCAGTGAGCTCGGGGGGTATGGCTACACCTTC. As protein: CASSELGGYGYTF.